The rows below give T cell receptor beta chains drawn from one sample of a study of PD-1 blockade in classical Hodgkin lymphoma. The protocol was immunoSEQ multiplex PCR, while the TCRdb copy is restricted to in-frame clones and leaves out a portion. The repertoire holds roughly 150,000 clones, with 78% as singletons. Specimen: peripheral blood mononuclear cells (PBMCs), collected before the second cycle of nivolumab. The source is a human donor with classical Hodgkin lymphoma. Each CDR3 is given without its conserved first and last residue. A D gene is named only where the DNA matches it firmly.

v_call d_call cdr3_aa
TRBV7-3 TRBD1 ASSFRTGDEQY
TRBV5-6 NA ASSRRLWGIFGTDTQY
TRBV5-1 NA ASSLGRGLSAYEQY
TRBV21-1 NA ASSKGQENTEAF
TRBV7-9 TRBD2 ASSLATSGEAETQY
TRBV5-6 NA ASSAWTDDTQY
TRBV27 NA ASSTSYEQY
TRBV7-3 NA ASSLNGEIDTQY
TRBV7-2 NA ASRNLTERGGNTIY
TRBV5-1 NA ASSDPRGGYGYT
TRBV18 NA ASSPGGDQPQH
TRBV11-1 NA ASSLDRTAQPQH